The subject of this entry is one T cell receptor (beta chain). CDR1 and CDR2 (germline): MNHNS, SASEGT. This CDR3 is 14 amino acids long. V was shortened by 3 bases and J by 7 bases, with 13 bases between the two germline ends. In the original processing: Using reference gene primer amplification, nucleated cell counts were estimated. TCRdb's table, derived via immunoSEQ multiplex PCR, lists solely in-frame clones and lacks some. The D gene and trimming were derived from the DNA, and the V and J assignments and clone size from that table. The table records about 250,000 clones, around four fifths of them present only once. These data belong to a study of blood T cell repertoires in COVID-19. Background on the study: Acute-phase and convalescent COVID-19 samples originated in the United States, Italy and Spain. From T cells, B-cell-depleted T cells, or PBMCs came the material, which was cDNA or gDNA.

This TCR derives from a man older than 75 with acute or convalescent COVID-19. This chain links TRBV6-1 with TRBJ1-5; perhaps TRBD1 as D (5 bases). Source material: peripheral blood. The CDR3, as DNA: TGTGCCAGCAGTGAGGGGACTAATGAACAGCCCCAGCATTTT. Encoded protein: CASSEGTNEQPQHF.